This record looks at one TCR beta chain sequence and its context. Its antigen is unknown. This sample stems from a study of cytomegalovirus exposure and HLA in healthy donors. J gave up 4 bases and V 8 bases, and 9 bases lay outside the gene matches. Germline V gene data show CDR1 as SNHLY and CDR2 as FYNNEI. CDR3 size: 14 residues. PCR was performed using 60 Vbeta and 13 Jbeta primers. TCRdb's table, derived via immunoSEQ multiplex PCR, lists solely in-frame clones and lacks some. The table lists over 55,000 clones, 80% to 90% of them singletons, with around an eighth in the top ten. Broader study findings: Analysis was carried out at a later point, and it linked a missense DCLRE1C variant to TCR beta V- and J-gene trimming. A later analysis showed HLA-associated TCR beta chains outstripping equally common others in clonal expansion. A later analysis associated 15,000 or so TCR beta sequences with HLA alleles at a 0.05 false discovery rate. In an earlier analysis, in 540 or so donors, most V segments appeared productive either ~90% or ~30% of the time.

The chain joins TRBV2 to TRBJ1-1; 8 positions agree with TRBD1. Sequencing was carried out using PBMCs. This sequence was found in a woman aged 30 to 39 in good health and CMV-seropositive. CDR3 bases: TGTGCCAGCTGGTCAGGGGGCGGGGTCACTGAAGCTTTCTTT. This codes for CASWSGGGVTEAFF.